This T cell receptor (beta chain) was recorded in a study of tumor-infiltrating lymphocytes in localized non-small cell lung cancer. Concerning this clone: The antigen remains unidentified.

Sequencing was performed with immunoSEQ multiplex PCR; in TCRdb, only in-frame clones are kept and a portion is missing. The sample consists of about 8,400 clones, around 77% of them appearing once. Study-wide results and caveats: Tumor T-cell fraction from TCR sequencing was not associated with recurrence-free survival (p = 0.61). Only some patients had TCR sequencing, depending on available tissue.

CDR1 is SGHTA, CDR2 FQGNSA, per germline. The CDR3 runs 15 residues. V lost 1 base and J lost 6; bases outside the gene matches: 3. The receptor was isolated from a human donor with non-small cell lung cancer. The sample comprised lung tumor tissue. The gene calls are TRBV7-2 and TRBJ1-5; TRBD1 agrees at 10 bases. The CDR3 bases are TGTGCCAGCAGCTTAGGCGGGACAGGGGCTCAGCCCCAGCATTTT. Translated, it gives CASSLGGTGAQPQHF.